Listed here are 30 T cell receptor beta chains from one sample, sequenced in a study of identifying expanded T cells in peripheral blood. The protocol was immunoSEQ multiplex PCR, while the TCRdb copy is restricted to in-frame clones and leaves out a portion. The sample gives 95,000 to 150,000 clones, around four fifths of which show up once; approximately 3% is in the top ten. Input material: blood. The receptors shown here come from a person aged 18 to 70 in good health.

The rearrangement joins TRBV6-5 to TRBJ2-7; D tentatively reads TRBD1 or TRBD2 (6 bases each). Germline V gene data show CDR1 as MNHEY and CDR2 as SVGAGI. V lost 4 bases, J lost 0 bases, and 13 bases lay in between. The CDR3 has 15 residues. CDR3 DNA sequence: TGTGCCAGCAGTTCACAGGGACTTGCCTCCTACGAGCAGTACTTC. The encoded protein is CASSSQGLASYEQYF.

At least ten counts were recorded for this clone. The rearrangement uses TRBV27 and TRBJ2-7; D perhaps matches TRBD1 (5 bases). This CDR3 is 14 amino acids long. Germline CDR1 is MNHEY and CDR2 is SMNVEV (reference sequence). The ends were cut back, 6 bases at V and 5 bases at J, with 17 bases in the middle. CDR3 nucleotides: TGTGCCAGCAGGCCCTCTACAGGAATCCACGAGCAGTACTTC. It translates to CASRPSTGIHEQYF.

The genes are TRBV9 and TRBJ1-2; tentatively, D is TRBD1 (6 bases). The CDR3 sequence is 13 residues long. The germline gives CDR1 SGDLS, CDR2 YYNGEE. Trimming left V 3 bases short and J 2 bases short, with 8 bases between. CDR3: CASSGGQNYGYTF. The CDR3 coding sequence is TGTGCCAGCAGCGGGGGACAAAACTATGGCTACACCTTC.

Of note for this clone: Other DNA sequences of this sample code for an identical CDR3. This chain's CDR3 is CASSLIPQETQYF. CDR3 nucleotides: TGCGCCAGCAGCTTGATCCCCCAAGAGACCCAGTACTTC. V usage is TRBV5-1 and J usage is TRBJ2-5; D is unresolved. CDR1 and CDR2 (germline): SGHRS, YFSETQ. The germline V and J ends were trimmed by 1 base and 1 base, with 5 bases remaining between them. This CDR3 has 13 residues.

The rearrangement joins TRBV6-9 to TRBJ2-4; TRBD1 matches at 7 bases. The germline gives CDR1 MNHGY, CDR2 SVAAGI. The CDR3 totals 14 residues. V was pared by 7 bases and J by 4 bases, with 7 bases of the junction left unmatched. In DNA form, the CDR3 reads TGTGCCAGCAATCAGGGGGATAAAAAAAACATTCAGTACTTC. Protein sequence: CASNQGDKKNIQYF.

The DNA of the CDR3 is TGTGCAAGTCGCTTATATGGGGGGTGCGCCACTGAAGCTTTCTTT. It yields the protein CASRLYGGCATEAFF. The V gene is TRBV12-2, the J gene TRBJ1-1. TRBV12-2 is a pseudogene segment. This CDR3 comprises 15 residues.

The CDR3 loop reads CASSLMGEAFF. CDR3 nucleotide sequence: TGTGCCAGCAGCTTAATGGGGGAAGCTTTCTTT. The rearrangement links TRBV5-6 to TRBJ1-1; D not certain. Germline CDR1 is SGHDT and CDR2 is YYEEEE. This CDR3 comprises 11 residues. The ends were cut back, 2 bases at V and 8 bases at J, with 7 bases in the middle.

The genes are TRBV14 and TRBJ2-1; possible D gene TRBD1, 5 bases. Germline V gene data show CDR1 as SGHDN and CDR2 as FVKESK. V shed 1 base and J shed 2 bases, with 12 bases lying between them. The CDR3 has 16 amino acids. In DNA, the CDR3 is TGTGCCAGCAGCCAAGCCAGGGTGTTGGCCTACAATGAGCAGTTCTTC. It specifies CASSQARVLAYNEQFF.

The V and J genes are TRBV7-8 and TRBJ1-5; no definite D call. The ends were cut back, 0 bases at V and 9 bases at J, with 12 bases in the middle. CDR3 size: 14 residues. Germline-derived CDR1 and CDR2 are SGHVS and FQNEAQ. CDR3 protein: CASSLALYPRPQHF. The DNA for the CDR3 is TGTGCCAGCAGCTTAGCGCTTTACCCCCGGCCCCAGCATTTT.

This clone was recorded a few times. The rearrangement uses TRBV11-2 and TRBJ1-6; D is unresolved. The germline CDR1 and CDR2 sequences are SGHAT and FQNNGV. Trimming pared 1 base from V and 8 bases from J, leaving 12 bases between. The CDR3 is made up of 15 amino acids. The CDR3 DNA reads TGTGCCAGCAGCTTAGGGTGGTTTGGAGATTCACCCCTCCACTTT. Amino acid sequence: CASSLGWFGDSPLHF.

The CDR3 is CASSESHTGDTEAFF. The CDR3 DNA follows: TGCGCCAGCAGTGAGTCTCATACCGGGGACACTGAAGCTTTCTTT. This chain uses TRBV10-1 with TRBJ1-1; D gene ambiguous. The germline gives CDR1 WNHNN, CDR2 SYGVQD (reference sequence). The CDR3 has 15 amino acids. V was pared by 0 bases and J by 3 bases, with 11 bases between.

V usage is TRBV4-1 and J usage is TRBJ1-1; no reliable D call. The CDR3 loop spans 14 amino acids. Trimming took 1 base from V and 1 from J, leaving 7 bases between them. CDR1 is MGHRA and CDR2 is YSYEKL in the germline V gene. This CDR3 reads CASSQVSGNTEAFF. The CDR3 region has the DNA TGCGCCAGCAGCCAAGTGTCAGGGAACACTGAAGCTTTCTTT.

The chain links TRBV14 to TRBJ1-3, with D possibly being TRBD1 (5 bases). CDR3 length: 15 amino acids. Per the germline V gene, CDR1 is SGHDN and CDR2 is FVKESK. Trimming pared 1 base from V and 4 bases from J, leaving 11 bases between. The DNA for the CDR3 is TGTGCCAGCAGCCAAGCCTTTAGGGGAGGAAACACCATATATTTT. This gives the protein CASSQAFRGGNTIYF.

This clone came up once. This chain links TRBV5-4 with TRBJ2-1, with 9 bases lining up with TRBD2. This CDR3 comprises 16 residues. CDR1 and CDR2 from the germline V gene are SGHNT and YYREEE (reference sequence). The trim removed 4 bases at V and 2 bases at J, leaving 7 bases unmatched. CDR3 sequence: CASSTNSGGTYNEQFF. The CDR3 DNA follows: TGTGCCAGCAGCACAAATAGCGGGGGTACCTACAATGAGCAGTTCTTC.

This sequence joins TRBV7-8 and TRBJ2-6; possibly TRBD1 for D (5 bases). CDR3 length: 18 residues. V gave up 4 bases and J gave up 0 bases, with 16 bases separating them. CDR1 and CDR2 (germline): SGHVS, FQNEAQ. The CDR3, as DNA: TGTGCCAGCAGCTCCGACAGAGGAATTAGCTCTGGGGCCAACGTCCTGACTTTC. Translation gives CASSSDRGISSGANVLTF. The whole variable domain, filled in from reference TRBV7-8 and TRBJ2-6, reads GAGVSQSPRYKVAKRGQDVALRCDPISGHVSLFWYQQALGQGPEFLTYFQNEAQLDKSGLPSDRFFAERPEGSVSTLKIQRTQQEDSAVYLCASSSDRGISSGANVLTFGAGSRLTVL.

The chain carries TRBV28 and TRBJ2-1; a weak D match, TRBD1 (5 bases). V lost 5 bases, J lost 12 bases, and 17 bases lay in between. Germline V gene data show CDR1 as MDHEN and CDR2 as SYDVKM. The CDR3 extends over 13 amino acids. As DNA, the CDR3 is TGTGCCAGCAGTCCCCCTTATAAGGGGATGCAGTTCTTC. This gives the protein CASSPPYKGMQFF.

This chain uses TRBV11-1 with TRBJ2-7; TRBD1 is a possible D gene (6 bases). This CDR3 region has 13 residues. Germline V CDR1 and CDR2: SGHAT, FQDESV (reference sequence). The ends were cut back, 5 bases at V and 3 bases at J, with 11 bases in the middle. The CDR3 sequence is CASSVQGYYEQYF. DNA of the CDR3: TGTGCCAGCAGCGTACAGGGTTACTACGAGCAGTACTTC. Supplemented by reference TRBV11-1 and TRBJ2-7, the full variable domain reads EAEVAQSPRYKITEKSQAVAFWCDPISGHATLYWYRQILGQGPELLVQFQDESVVDDSQLPKDRFSAERLKGVDSTLKIQPAELGDSAMYLCASSVQGYYEQYFGPGTRLTVT.

The chain employs TRBV6-5 and TRBJ1-6, with D unresolved. Germline V gives CDR1 MNHEY, CDR2 SVGAGI. This CDR3 is built from 14 residues. V shed 7 bases and J shed 0 bases, with 7 bases lying between them. CDR3 protein: CASNALSYNSPLHF. DNA for the CDR3: TGTGCCAGCAATGCCCTCTCCTATAATTCACCCCTCCACTTT.

This chain uses TRBV19 with TRBJ1-1, with D possibly TRBD1 on 5 matching bases. Looked up from germline, CDR1 is LNHDA and CDR2 is SQIVND (reference sequence). Trimming stripped 6 bases from V and 0 bases from J, with 8 bases between. The CDR3 spans 13 residues. The CDR3 bases are TGTGCCAGTAGCTGGGGCTTGAACACTGAAGCTTTCTTT. Amino acids: CASSWGLNTEAFF.

The gene calls are TRBV25-1 and TRBJ2-3; 10 nucleotides align to TRBD1. V lost 5 bases, J lost 3 bases, and 8 bases stayed unmatched. The CDR3 runs 16 residues. CDR1 and CDR2 from the germline V gene are MGHDK and SYGVNS. The chain's CDR3 is CASSSGTGASTDTQYF. The DNA of the CDR3 is TGTGCCAGCAGTTCCGGGACAGGGGCCTCAACAGATACGCAGTATTTT.

The chain employs TRBV7-2 and TRBJ1-1; maybe TRBD1 (5 bases). With 1 base removed from V and 11 bases from J, the gap between germline ends came to 14 bases. There are 13 residues in the CDR3. Looked up from germline, CDR1 is SGHTA and CDR2 is FQGNSA. The CDR3 region has the DNA TGTGCCAGCAGCTTAGTTGGGGGGTCCGGGGCTTTCTTT. This codes for CASSLVGGSGAFF.

The DNA of the CDR3 is TGCGCCAGCACACGGACAGGGGGCGATAACTATGGCTACACCTTC. This codes for CASTRTGGDNYGYTF. This rearrangement joins TRBV5-1 to TRBJ1-2; TRBD1 matches 11 bases. The CDR3 totals 15 residues. The germline CDR1 and CDR2 sequences are SGHRS and YFSETQ. The V and J ends lost 6 bases and 1 base, in that order; junction bases with no gene match: 5.

The rearrangement links TRBV30 to TRBJ1-3; no definite D call. From germline, CDR1 is GTSNPN and CDR2 SVGIG (reference sequence). The CDR3 covers 12 residues. Trimming stripped 2 bases from V and 2 bases from J, with 4 bases between. The CDR3 reads CAWSFPGNTIYF. CDR3 DNA: TGTGCCTGGAGTTTTCCTGGAAACACCATATATTTT.

V usage is TRBV21-1 and J usage is TRBJ2-7; the table's TRBD1 call for D was not verified on the DNA. TRBV21-1 is noted as a pseudogene. The CDR3 consists of 14 residues. CDR3 sequence reads: CATRRTGRSYEQYF. The CDR3 nucleotides are TGTGCCACCCGACGGACAGGGCGCTCCTACGAGCAGTACTTC.

Only one count was recorded for this clone. The J gene is TRBJ2-7, the V gene TRBV11-2; D may be TRBD2 (5 bases). This CDR3 spans 13 amino acids. V lost 5 bases, J lost 5 bases, and 13 bases lay in between. From germline, CDR1 is SGHAT and CDR2 FQNNGV. CDR3 loop: CASSDGDSNEQYF. The CDR3 DNA is TGTGCCAGCAGCGACGGGGATAGCAACGAGCAGTACTTC.

The chain combines TRBV7-9 with TRBJ2-5; D unresolved. V was trimmed by 2 bases and J by 2 bases, leaving 9 bases between them. CDR3 size: 14 residues. Germline CDR1 SEHNR, CDR2 FQNEAQ (reference sequence). CDR3 protein: CASSLWTAQETQYF. The CDR3 nucleotides read TGTGCCAGCAGCTTATGGACGGCACAAGAGACCCAGTACTTC.

V and J are TRBV5-1 and TRBJ2-1; TRBD1 or TRBD2 may be the D gene (7 bases each). Trimming removed 7 bases at V and 5 bases at J, with 16 bases between. Germline V gene lookup returns CDR1 SGHRS and CDR2 YFSETQ. The CDR3 is 14 amino acids. DNA of the CDR3: TGCGCCAGCCGCACAGGGGAGGGGGACAATGAGCAGTTCTTC. Translated: CASRTGEGDNEQFF.

This chain joins TRBV7-9 and TRBJ2-7; 10 bases line up with TRBD1. V shed 4 bases, J shed 5 bases, and the junction held 5 bases outside the gene matches. In germline, CDR1 is SEHNR, CDR2 FQNEAQ (reference sequence). The CDR3 length is 14 residues. CDR3 in amino acids: CASSWDRGFNEQYF. The CDR3 DNA reads TGTGCCAGCAGCTGGGACAGGGGTTTCAACGAGCAGTACTTC. The full variable domain, its missing parts supplied by reference TRBV7-9 and TRBJ2-7, is DTGVSQNPRHKITKRGQNVTFRCDPISEHNRLYWYRQTLGQGPEFLTYFQNEAQLEKSRLLSDRFSAERPKGSFSTLEIQRTEQGDSAMYLCASSWDRGFNEQYFGPGTRLTVT.

The rearrangement links TRBV4-1 to TRBJ2-7; perhaps TRBD2 as D (6 bases). The CDR3 spans 15 residues. V lost 1 base to trimming and J lost 1 base, with 11 bases between them. Looked up from germline, CDR1 is MGHRA and CDR2 is YSYEKL. The CDR3 nucleotides are TGCGCCAGCAGCCAAGTCCCGGAGGGGTCCTACGAGCAGTACTTC. Encoded protein: CASSQVPEGSYEQYF.

The CDR3 loop reads CASSFRGRNEKLFF. CDR3 nucleotide sequence: TGTGCCAGCAGCTTCAGGGGACGGAATGAAAAACTGTTTTTT. The V gene is TRBV7-2, the J gene TRBJ1-4; perhaps TRBD1 as D (6 bases). V was pared by 3 bases and J by 5 bases, with 10 bases between. The CDR3 extends over 14 amino acids. Germline V gives CDR1 SGHTA, CDR2 FQGNSA.